This T cell receptor (beta chain) was profiled in a study of cytomegalovirus exposure and HLA in healthy donors. Whole-study results and caveats: Links to common viral pathogens appeared, in a later analysis, for several of the most significant clusters.

Trimming cost V 3 bases and J 3 bases; bases outside gene matches: 3. Germline-derived CDR1 and CDR2 are SGDLS and YYNGEE. The CDR3 covers 14 residues. Primers for the PCR totalled 60 Vbeta and 13 Jbeta. Profiled with immunoSEQ multiplex PCR; TCRdb holds only in-frame clones, not every one. The data hold around 130,000 clones, with 65% to 90% observed a single time. Concerning this clone itself: Its antigen is undetermined.

The receptor was derived from a middle-aged man in good health and CMV-seronegative. The genes are TRBV9 and TRBJ1-5, with 7 bases identical to TRBD1. Sequencing input: PBMCs. CDR3 bases: TGTGCCAGCAGCGGACAGGGCGCCAATCAGCCCCAGCATTTT. The encoded protein is CASSGQGANQPQHF. Drawing the rest from reference TRBV9 and TRBJ1-5, the complete variable domain is DSGVTQTPKHLITATGQRVTLRCSPRSGDLSVYWYQQSLDQGLQFLIQYYNGEERAKGNILERFSAQQFPDLHSELNLSSLELGDSALYFCASSGQGANQPQHFGDGTRLSIL.